This entry concerns a single T cell receptor (beta chain). The antigen is undetermined. Produced via immunoSEQ multiplex PCR; TCRdb's table is partial and in-frame only. The sample holds around 100,000 clones, 80% to 95% seen once. The sample belongs to a study of T cell responses to AZD1222 COVID-19 vaccine. Study-wide points: Spike-spanning, vaccine-associated CD4 TCRs were dominant at 160-218 and 743-854.

V lost 8 bases to trimming and J lost 3 bases, with 13 bases between them. Germline V gene data show CDR1 as KGHDR and CDR2 as SFDVKD. This CDR3 is built from 13 residues. This sequence was found in an adult in good health. The chain couples TRBV24-1 to TRBJ2-7; weak D call: TRBD2 (7 bases). Sample: peripheral blood, taken on day 0 of AZD1222 vaccination. The DNA of the CDR3 is TGTGCCACCAACATAGGGGGGGTCTACGAGCAGTACTTC. Protein sequence: CATNIGGVYEQYF.